The next 13 T cell receptor beta chains were all read from a single sample in a study of T cell responses to AZD1222 COVID-19 vaccine (dated by TCRdb to the early 2020s). The receptor library was made with the immunoSEQ multiplex PCR assay. TCRdb re-hosts the immuneACCESS table, in-frame sequences only. Its copies lack some clones; in the studies checked, an unresolved V gene accounts for under half of them, and the cause for the rest is not known. Across this sample there are roughly 80,000 clones, with 75% to 95% seen only once. 3.3% of the sample is taken by the ten largest. Reading the label with the study, this specimen's time point is: about 28 days (+/-7) after the second vaccine dose. Sequenced material: peripheral blood, taken 28 days after the second AZD1222 dose. The receptors shown here come from an adult who received the AZD1222 COVID-19 vaccine.

J is TRBJ2-5 and V is TRBV23-1; 7 nucleotides align to TRBD1. TRBV23-1 is labeled an ORF, and its function is uncertain. Trimming removed 0 bases from V and 5 bases from J; junction bases left unmatched: 9. The CDR3 totals 16 residues. The CDR3 DNA reads TGCGCCAGCAGTCAATCCACGACGACAGGGAAGGAGACCCAGTACTTC. The encoded protein is CASSQSTTTGKETQYF.

The chain is built from TRBV28 and TRBJ2-2, with TRBD2 matching over 7 bases. CDR3 length: 15 residues. Germline assignment: CDR1 MDHEN and CDR2 SYDVKM. J lost 3 bases, V lost 6 bases, and 7 bases had no gene match. The CDR3, as DNA: TGTGCCAGCAGACAGGTGGGAGGGGACACCGGGGAGCTGTTTTTT. It is translated as CASRQVGGDTGELFF.

V and J are TRBV6-5 and TRBJ2-5, with TRBD2 matching over 7 bases. Trimming took 6 bases from V and 4 from J; bases not matched to a gene: 5. The germline gives CDR1 MNHEY, CDR2 SVGAGI. CDR3 length: 13 residues. The CDR3 sequence: CASSRTSRETQYF. The CDR3, as DNA: TGTGCCAGCAGCCGGACTAGTAGAGAGACCCAGTACTTC.

The V call is TRBV7-3, the J call TRBJ2-1; unclear D gene. The CDR3 runs to 13 residues. Germline V CDR1 and CDR2: SGHTA, FQGTGA. Trimming left V 1 base short and J 8 bases short, with 9 bases between. For the CDR3, the DNA is TGTGCCAGCAGCTTAAACGAGCCGGATGAGCAGTTCTTC. Translated: CASSLNEPDEQFF.

This clone occurred once. The rearrangement uses TRBV19 and TRBJ1-5, with no clear D. The CDR3 length is 12 residues. V shed 6 bases and J shed 0 bases, with 3 bases lying between them. Germline V gives CDR1 LNHDA, CDR2 SQIVND (reference sequence). As DNA, the CDR3 is TGTGCCAGTAGACATAGCAATCAGCCCCAGCATTTT. This encodes CASRHSNQPQHF. The whole variable domain, filled in from reference TRBV19 and TRBJ1-5, reads DGGITQSPKYLFRKEGQNVTLSCEQNLNHDAMYWYRQDPGQGLRLIYYSQIVNDFQKGDIAEGYSVSREKKESFPLTVTSAQKNPTAFYLCASRHSNQPQHFGDGTRLSIL.

The rearrangement uses TRBV5-4 and TRBJ1-6, with D possibly TRBD1 on 6 matching bases. The CDR3 is 14 amino acids. The germline V gene has CDR1 SGHNT and CDR2 YYREEE (reference sequence). Trimming shortened V by 2 bases and J by 8 bases, and 11 bases separated the two germline ends. The CDR3 reads CASSFGGRDSPLHF. CDR3 sequence (DNA): TGTGCCAGCAGCTTCGGGGGGCGGGATTCACCCCTCCACTTT.

V and J are TRBV6-6 and TRBJ1-1; D is ambiguous. The CDR3 runs to 13 residues. V shed 0 bases and J shed 10 bases, with 12 bases lying between them. Germline V gives CDR1 MNHNY, CDR2 SVGAGI (reference sequence). The CDR3 sequence is CASSYSVIWGAFF. The CDR3 DNA is TGTGCCAGCAGTTACTCGGTGATTTGGGGAGCTTTCTTT.

V is TRBV28 and J is TRBJ1-3; 12 bases are a match to TRBD1. Trimming at V came to 8 bases and at J to 2 bases, leaving 7 bases not matched to a gene. CDR3 length equals 16 residues. Germline CDR1 and CDR2: MDHEN and SYDVKM. This chain's CDR3 is CASYTGTGGAGNTIYF. CDR3 sequence (DNA): TGTGCCAGCTACACCGGGACAGGGGGCGCTGGAAACACCATATATTTT.

The V call is TRBV7-3, the J call TRBJ1-6; D unresolved. Germline CDR1 is SGHTA and CDR2 is FQGTGA. Between the trimmed V and J ends, which lost 2 bases and 7 bases, there was a span of 6 bases. This CDR3 is built from 13 residues. The chain's CDR3 is CASSLRRNSPLHF. The CDR3 DNA is TGTGCCAGCAGCTTACGCAGGAATTCACCCCTCCACTTT.

The J gene is TRBJ1-4, the V gene TRBV5-1, with TRBD1 as a possible D gene (5 bases). V was pared by 4 bases and J by 2 bases, with 9 bases between. The CDR3 length is 14 residues. Germline CDR1 SGHRS, CDR2 YFSETQ. The CDR3 region has the DNA TGCGCCAGCAGCCGTCAGGGCACTAATGAAAAACTGTTTTTT. Protein: CASSRQGTNEKLFF.

V and J are TRBV24-1 and TRBJ1-5; D ambiguous. V was shortened by 3 bases and J by 3 bases, with 11 bases between the two germline ends. This CDR3 spans 15 amino acids. CDR1 and CDR2 (germline): KGHDR, SFDVKD. The CDR3 protein is CATSDPGQHNQPQHF. The DNA of the CDR3 is TGTGCCACCAGTGATCCGGGCCAGCACAATCAGCCCCAGCATTTT.

Note on this clone: Different DNA sequences within this sample yield the same CDR3. The chain recombines TRBV7-2 with TRBJ2-5; 7 nucleotides match TRBD1. J was trimmed by 3 bases and V by 5 bases; bases with no gene match: 3. The CDR3 is 13 residues long. Germline V gene sequence: CDR1 SGHTA, CDR2 FQGNSA. The CDR3 DNA sequence: TGTGCCAGCAGCCGAGGGACAGAAGAGACCCAGTACTTC. Its protein product is CASSRGTEETQYF.

The genes are TRBV3-1 (or the pseudogene TRBV3-2) and TRBJ2-7; D possibly corresponds to TRBD1 (5 bases). V was cut by 6 bases and J by 2 bases, with 14 bases left in between. CDR3 length equals 14 residues. CDR1 LGHDT and CDR2 YNNKEL come from the germline V gene (reference sequence). CDR3 region: CASSPNTGPYEQYF. In DNA, the CDR3 is TGTGCCAGCAGTCCAAATACAGGTCCCTACGAGCAGTACTTC.